Below, 22 T cell receptor beta chains from the same sample are listed, as sequenced in a study of CD8 T cells in ankylosing spondylitis (dated by TCRdb to about 2017). The method was 5' RACE. Sequencing was performed on an Illumina HiSeq 2500. Through fastp at Q25 and MiXCR, TCRdb rebuilt clones from the public reads, retaining in-frame beta chains. Rows with a matching CDR3 protein are joined into one entry that keeps the most common DNA and genes. The sample table shows approximately 350,000 distinct CDR3 sequences, and roughly 14% are seen once. Roughly 1.1% of the sample lies in the top ten. The specimen sequenced was blood, either unsorted or a sorted T cell fraction (not recorded which). The receptors stem from a male donor with ankylosing spondylitis or in good health (not recorded which).

CDR3 loop: CASSLDLSSYNEQFF. As DNA, the CDR3 is TGTGCCAGCAGCCTAGACTTGAGCTCCTACAATGAGCAGTTCTTC. The chain uses TRBV3-1 and TRBJ2-1; D not certain. V lost 4 bases, J lost 0 bases, and 10 bases lay in between. This CDR3 has 15 amino acids. Germline CDR1 and CDR2: LGHDT and YNNKEL (reference sequence).

This chain uses TRBV20-1 with TRBJ2-5; the D gene is possibly TRBD1 (5 bases). Trimming left V 6 bases short and J 3 bases short, with 11 bases between. Germline CDR1 DFQATT, CDR2 SNEGSKA (reference sequence). This CDR3 region has 12 residues. The CDR3 loop reads CSAKGIKETQYF. CDR3 DNA: TGCAGTGCGAAGGGGATTAAAGAGACCCAGTACTTC.

This clonotype was seen only a few times. The chain employs TRBV5-1 and TRBJ2-2; the match to TRBD1 covers 12 bases. CDR3 length equals 15 residues. Germline lookup yields CDR1 SGHRS and CDR2 YFSETQ. With V trimmed by 4 bases and J by 9 bases, 7 bases remained unmatched. The CDR3, as DNA: TGCGCCAGCAGCCCCGGGACAGGGGGCTCCAGGGAGCTGTTTTTT. It is translated as CASSPGTGGSRELFF.

The rearrangement uses TRBV12-3 or TRBV12-4 and TRBJ2-6, with D hard to call. Trimming removed 7 bases from V and 0 bases from J, with 10 bases in between. CDR3 length equals 15 residues. CDR3 sequence: CASNERHSGANVLTF. CDR3 nucleotides: TGTGCCAGCAATGAGAGGCACTCTGGGGCCAACGTCCTGACTTTC.

The chain joins TRBV6-5 to TRBJ2-7, with D possibly called TRBD1 or TRBD2 (5 bases each). CDR3 length: 15 amino acids. V lost 2 bases to trimming and J lost 0 bases, with 11 bases between them. Germline lookup yields CDR1 MNHEY and CDR2 SVGAGI. The CDR3 region has the DNA TGTGCCAGCAGTTACGGGGGTCAGGCCTCCTACGAGCAGTACTTC. Encoded protein: CASSYGGQASYEQYF.

The rearrangement joins TRBV4-2 to TRBJ1-4, with D perhaps TRBD1 (5 bases). Germline V gene sequence: CDR1 LGHNA, CDR2 YNFKEQ. The CDR3 contains 15 residues. The ends were cut back, 0 bases at V and 3 bases at J, with 8 bases in the middle. DNA for the CDR3: TGTGCCAGCAGCCAAGAGAAAGGGGCTAATGAAAAACTGTTTTTT. Translation gives CASSQEKGANEKLFF.

The chain combines TRBV20-1 with TRBJ1-1, with D possibly matching TRBD1 (5 bases). CDR3 length equals 13 residues. Per the germline V gene, CDR1 is DFQATT and CDR2 is SNEGSKA (reference sequence). Deletions cut 5 bases from V and 4 bases from J, with 14 bases between. CDR3 bases: TGCAGTGCTCAAGAGGGGACGGTCACTGAAGCTTTCTTT. This encodes CSAQEGTVTEAFF.

This clonotype was seen repeatedly, ten times or more. The V and J genes are TRBV5-1 and TRBJ2-3; 8 bases are shared with TRBD1. CDR3 size: 14 residues. Trimming took 5 bases from V and 3 from J; bases not matched to a gene: 5. Germline V CDR1 and CDR2: SGHRS, YFSETQ. The CDR3 DNA is TGCGCCAGCAGTCCAGGGGGCAGGACAGATACGCAGTATTTT. This translates into CASSPGGRTDTQYF.

This clonotype was counted a few times. The chain recombines TRBV12-3 or TRBV12-4 with TRBJ2-7; D is ambiguous. This CDR3 is 13 amino acids long. Trimming removed 5 bases at V and 7 bases at J, with 15 bases between. CDR3 nucleotide sequence: TGTGCCAGCAGTACCCCAGGCCGGTGGGAGCAGTACTTC. It encodes CASSTPGRWEQYF.

The chain recombines TRBV10-2 with TRBJ2-7, with a possible D match to TRBD2 (5 bases). Germline V gene lookup returns CDR1 WSHSY and CDR2 SAAADI. CDR3 length equals 13 residues. Trimming took 5 bases from V and 4 from J, leaving 12 bases between them. CDR3 sequence: CASSFTREYEQYF. The CDR3 nucleotides are TGCGCCAGCAGTTTCACTAGAGAGTACGAGCAGTACTTC.

This clonotype was counted a few times. This rearrangement joins TRBV25-1 to TRBJ2-4; 9 bases line up with TRBD1. Trimming removed 8 bases from V and 9 bases from J; junction bases left unmatched: 5. This CDR3 contains 12 residues. CDR1 is MGHDK and CDR2 is SYGVNS in the germline V gene. The CDR3 region has the DNA TGTGCCAGCCAGGGACAGGGAGTCATTCAGTACTTC. It yields the protein CASQGQGVIQYF.

This clonotype was detected many times. V usage is TRBV5-1 and J usage is TRBJ1-2; D might be TRBD1 (6 bases). V shed 4 bases and J shed 1 base, with 20 bases lying between them. The CDR3 runs to 17 residues. Germline assignment: CDR1 SGHRS and CDR2 YFSETQ. The CDR3 nucleotides are TGCGCCAGCAGCCCAGGACAGACTCAGCGTCTTAACTATGGCTACACCTTC. It translates to CASSPGQTQRLNYGYTF.

This clonotype was detected only a few times. The chain combines TRBV7-9 with TRBJ2-2, with 7 positions matching TRBD1. The CDR3 is 16 amino acids. Germline loops: CDR1 SEHNR, CDR2 FQNEAQ (reference sequence). Trimming took 5 bases from V and 4 from J; bases not matched to a gene: 10. CDR3 residues: CASSRKPGQSTGELFF. Here the CDR3 DNA reads TGTGCCAGCAGCAGAAAACCGGGACAGAGCACCGGGGAGCTGTTTTTT. Based on the CDR3 plus reference TRBV7-9 and TRBJ2-2, the full variable domain is DTGVSQNPRHKITKRGQNVTFRCDPISEHNRLYWYRQTLGQGPEFLTYFQNEAQLEKSRLLSDRFSAERPKGSFSTLEIQRTEQGDSAMYLCASSRKPGQSTGELFFGEGSRLTVL.

The V gene is TRBV5-6, the J gene TRBJ2-1; a possible D gene is TRBD2 (5 bases). Germline CDR1 reads SGHDT; CDR2 reads YYEEEE. There are 16 residues in the CDR3. Trimming removed 2 bases at V and 4 bases at J, with 16 bases between. DNA of the CDR3: TGTGCCAGCAGCTTCGGACTCATTCGGCCGTACAATGAGCAGTTCTTC. Translated: CASSFGLIRPYNEQFF.

The chain uses TRBV10-3 and TRBJ2-3; 7 bases map to TRBD1. V trimming: 7 bases; J trimming: 0 bases; junction bases outside the gene matches: 10. The CDR3 is 16 residues long. The germline V gene encodes CDR1 ENHRY and CDR2 SYGVKD. CDR3 in amino acids: CAIMAVGQTSTDTQYF. The CDR3 nucleotides are TGTGCCATCATGGCTGTGGGACAGACGAGCACAGATACGCAGTATTTT.

The rearrangement links TRBV9 to TRBJ2-3, with unresolved D. From germline, CDR1 is SGDLS and CDR2 YYNGEE. Trimming removed 4 bases at V and 3 bases at J, with 15 bases between. The CDR3 covers 15 residues. Here the CDR3 reads CASSPLLTSTDTQYF. Here the CDR3 DNA reads TGTGCCAGCAGCCCCCTCCTGACCTCTACAGATACGCAGTATTTT.

This clonotype was seen only once. The chain carries TRBV6-1 and TRBJ1-2; D gene uncertain. Germline lookup yields CDR1 MNHNS and CDR2 SASEGT. V shed 6 bases and J shed 3 bases, with 11 bases lying between them. The CDR3 loop spans 13 amino acids. The CDR3 DNA follows: TGTGCCAGCAGCGCTTCACTGGACTATGGCTACACCTTC. Translating gives CASSASLDYGYTF.

This clonotype has only a few counts. This CDR3 reads CASIQRTALGYTF. CDR3 DNA sequence: TGTGCCAGCATTCAGAGGACCGCTCTCGGCTACACCTTC. The V call is TRBV28, the J call TRBJ1-2; D uncertain. Trimming took 7 bases from V and 8 from J, leaving 17 bases between them. Germline loops: CDR1 MDHEN, CDR2 SYDVKM. The CDR3 extends over 13 amino acids.

There are a few counts of this clonotype. The V gene is TRBV5-1, the J gene TRBJ1-1, with D perhaps TRBD1 (5 bases). Trimming pared 4 bases from V and 10 bases from J, leaving 14 bases between. Germline V lookup: CDR1 SGHRS, CDR2 YFSETQ. The CDR3 runs to 12 residues. This CDR3 is CASSGDGGGAFF. CDR3 nucleotides: TGCGCCAGCAGCGGTGACGGCGGGGGAGCTTTCTTT.

This clonotype was detected a few times. This chain uses TRBV4-1 with TRBJ1-5, with TRBD1 identical over 7 bases. The germline V gene encodes CDR1 MGHRA and CDR2 YSYEKL. The CDR3 is 16 amino acids. V lost 0 bases and J lost 5; bases outside the gene matches: 7. The CDR3, as DNA: TGCGCCAGCAGCCAAGATCAATCAGGGGGGCATCAGCCCCAGCATTTT. Amino acids: CASSQDQSGGHQPQHF.

This clonotype was counted only a few times. The V and J genes are TRBV30 and TRBJ2-3; 9 bases line up with TRBD2. V was pared by 2 bases and J by 2 bases, with 8 bases of the junction left unmatched. Looked up from germline, CDR1 is GTSNPN and CDR2 is SVGIG (reference sequence). The CDR3 covers 16 residues. The CDR3: CAWSLRRGGVTDTQYF. CDR3 nucleotide sequence: TGTGCCTGGAGTCTCAGGCGCGGGGGGGTCACAGATACGCAGTATTTT.

In this sample, this clonotype turned up a few times. In DNA form, the CDR3 reads TGCGCCAGCAGCTTGGGGGGGCAGGCAGATACGCAGTATTTT. Translating gives CASSLGGQADTQYF. The chain joins TRBV5-1 to TRBJ2-3; D may be TRBD1 (6 bases). The CDR3 is 14 amino acids. The V end lost 0 bases, the J end lost 4 bases, and 9 bases lay between the germline ends. CDR1 is SGHRS and CDR2 is YFSETQ in the germline V gene.